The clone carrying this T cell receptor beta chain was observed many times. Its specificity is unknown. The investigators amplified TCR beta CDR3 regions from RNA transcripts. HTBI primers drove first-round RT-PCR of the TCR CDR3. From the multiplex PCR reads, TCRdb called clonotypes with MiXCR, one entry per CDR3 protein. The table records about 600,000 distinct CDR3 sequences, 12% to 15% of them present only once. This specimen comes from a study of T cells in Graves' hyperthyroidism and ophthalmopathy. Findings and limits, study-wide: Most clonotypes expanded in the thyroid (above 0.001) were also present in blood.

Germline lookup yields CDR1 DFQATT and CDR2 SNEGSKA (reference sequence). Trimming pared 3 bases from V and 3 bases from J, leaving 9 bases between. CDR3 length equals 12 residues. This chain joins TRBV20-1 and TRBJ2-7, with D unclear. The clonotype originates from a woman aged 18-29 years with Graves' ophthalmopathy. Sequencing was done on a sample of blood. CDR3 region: CSASYGDYEQYF. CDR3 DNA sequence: TGCAGTGCTAGCTATGGGGACTACGAGCAGTACTTC.